Described below is a single T cell receptor beta chain sequence and its context. Its antigen specificity is not known. Base qualities are missing; no much larger clone stands one base away. At one collaborating source in Seattle, patients were enrolled during active infection and were followed longitudinally through the course of disease. The collaborating institutions used their own protocols to collect whole blood in K2EDTA tubes. Collaborator samples were shipped for TCRbeta analysis as frozen whole blood, isolated PBMCs, or DNA extracted from either sample type. The record originates from a study of blood T cell repertoires in COVID-19 (TCRdb year 2020). About the study as a whole: Samples from collaborators originated in the United States, Italy and Spain and spanned both the acute and convalescent phases of COVID-19. The prospective study material was composed of cDNA or gDNA derived from T cells, B-cell-depleted T cells, or PBMCs. The dataset comprised deeply sampled blood TCRbeta repertoires from subjects exposed to, actively infected with, or recovered from COVID-19. A freely available public database, intended as a resource for researchers studying the immune response to SARS-CoV-2, is where the repertoires were released. The samples were drawn from two sources: the first 160 participants of the ongoing ImmuneRACE study, and fewer than 1,500 subjects contributed by 6 global collaborators. Nearly every sample came with metadata listing a de-identified subject ID, COVID-19 status, age in years and sex. HLA class I and class II types, where available, came from metadata supplied by the sample provider rather than from assay-based typing. Overall results and qualifications from the work: How much clinical and demographic metadata was included differed by source and by participant, and the metadata was provided uncurated.

The immunoSEQ Assay, a bias-controlled multiplex PCR, was used to amplify TCRbeta CDR3 regions from genomic DNA. As for the authors' bioinformatics: Nucleated cell counts per sample were estimated from amplification of reference gene primers within the assay. To quantify the absolute abundance of each unique TCRbeta CDR3 rearrangement, sequence reads were collapsed and filtered. For each sample, productive Simpson clonality was calculated by taking the square root of Simpson's diversity index across productive rearrangements. Here the immuneACCESS table is served through TCRdb, limited to in-frame sequences with V and J called. Missing clones are a known gap in these copies; in checked studies unresolved V genes cover under half, and the rest lacks a known reason. The D gene and trimming were derived from the DNA, and the V and J assignments and clone size from that table. Here the sample has 430,000 or so clones; over 85% occur a single time. The ten largest account for roughly 0.76% of the sample.

V and J are truncated by 5 bases and 3 bases respectively, leaving an intervening sequence of 13 bases. The CDR3 goes from the cysteine to the phenylalanine over 15 residues. Kept here is only the CDR3 DNA, which spans 45 bases and is read in frame from base 1. Sequences MDHEN (CDR1) and SYDVKM (CDR2) are obtained from the germline V gene. Material for sequencing was peripheral blood. The chain is encoded by TRBV28 joined to TRBJ1-4; the D gene assignment is ambiguous. The receptor was derived from a man aged 18 to 29 with COVID-19, enrolled during active disease. The encoded CDR3 is CASSAPQVANEKLFF. In nucleotide form, the sequence is TGTGCCAGCAGTGCCCCCCAGGTTGCTAATGAAAAACTGTTTTTT.